The 28 T cell receptor beta chains below come from one sample, sequenced in a study of blood T cell repertoires in COVID-19. Data came from immunoSEQ multiplex PCR; TCRdb stores just in-frame clones and leaves some out. The sample holds tens of thousands of clones, 65% to 90% seen once. Sequencing input: peripheral blood. The receptors here all came from a human donor in a cohort sampled during active COVID-19.

The rearrangement joins TRBV6-5 to TRBJ2-5; maybe TRBD2 (6 bases). CDR1 is MNHEY and CDR2 is SVGAGI in the germline V gene. The CDR3 covers 14 residues. The germline V and J ends were trimmed by 2 bases and 2 bases, with 9 bases remaining between them. In DNA form, the CDR3 reads TGTGCCAGCAGTTACACCGGGACTCAAGAGACCCAGTACTTC. Its protein is CASSYTGTQETQYF.

The V gene is TRBV5-4, the J gene TRBJ2-5; 7 bases match TRBD1. Germline values: CDR1 SGHNT, CDR2 YYREEE (reference sequence). J lost 2 bases, V lost 4 bases, and 2 bases had no gene match. The CDR3 length is 13 residues. Here the CDR3 reads CASSRGQQETQYF. The CDR3 DNA follows: TGTGCCAGCAGCAGGGGACAGCAAGAGACCCAGTACTTC.

This clone has a handful of counts. The chain uses TRBV7-6 and TRBJ2-7; 7 positions agree with TRBD2. The V and J ends lost 2 bases and 4 bases, in that order; junction bases with no gene match: 11. Per the germline V gene, CDR1 is SGHVS and CDR2 is FNYEAQ. The CDR3 loop spans 16 amino acids. CDR3 DNA sequence: TGTGCCAGCAGCTTAAAGGCTAGCGGACCGTTTTACGAGCAGTACTTC. Translated, it gives CASSLKASGPFYEQYF.

This chain joins TRBV6-2 or TRBV6-3 and TRBJ1-2; D gene unclear. The CDR3 is 13 amino acids. Germline CDR1 reads MNHEY; CDR2 reads SVGEGT. The V end lost 0 bases, the J end lost 7 bases, and 9 bases lay between the germline ends. CDR3 loop: CASSYSGSSGYTF. CDR3 DNA sequence: TGTGCCAGCAGTTACTCGGGGAGTAGTGGCTACACCTTC.

This clone showed up just once. The chain uses TRBV19 and TRBJ2-1; 7 positions agree with TRBD2. With 3 bases clipped from V and 15 bases from J, the junction kept 11 bases outside the gene matches. CDR3 length: 13 residues. Per the germline V gene, CDR1 is LNHDA and CDR2 is SQIVND (reference sequence). The CDR3 DNA reads as TGTGCCAGTAGTATTGTGACTCCGGGCGGGGGGTTCTTC. Translating gives CASSIVTPGGGFF.

This clone was seen a single time. The chain couples TRBV29-1 to TRBJ2-3; a weak D match, TRBD2 (6 bases). Trimming took off 7 bases at V and 0 bases at J, with 11 bases between the two ends. Per the germline V gene, CDR1 is SQVTM and CDR2 is ANQGSEA. CDR3 length equals 13 residues. The CDR3: CSAGGLSTDTQYF. DNA of the CDR3: TGCAGCGCCGGCGGACTAAGCACAGATACGCAGTATTTT.

This clone was found a few times. The chain links TRBV28 to TRBJ2-3; 14 positions match TRBD2. Germline CDR1 reads MDHEN; CDR2 reads SYDVKM. V dropped 6 bases and J dropped 8; count of bases not matched to a gene: 13. The CDR3 spans 17 residues. The CDR3 reads CASRHNPGLAGDATQYF. The CDR3 nucleotides read TGTGCCAGCAGACATAATCCGGGACTAGCGGGAGACGCTACGCAGTATTTT. Complete variable domain (other parts from reference TRBV28 and TRBJ2-3): DVKVTQSSRYLVKRTGEKVFLECVQDMDHENMFWYRQDPGLGLRLIYFSYDVKMKEKGDIPEGYSVSREKKERFSLILESASTNQTSMYLCASRHNPGLAGDATQYFGPGTRLTVL.

The V and J genes are TRBV1 and TRBJ2-7; TRBD2 reflects the table's D call only, with no check against the DNA. TRBV1 counts as a pseudogene. The CDR3 consists of 16 residues. The CDR3 region has the DNA TGCACCAGCAGCGACCGAGGCGGGAGGGCCGGGGACGAGCAGTACTTC. This encodes CTSSDRGGRAGDEQYF.

This clone was found a few times. The J gene is TRBJ2-2, the V gene TRBV19; no clear D. This CDR3 region has 12 residues. V was cut by 1 base and J by 7 bases, with 4 bases left in between. The germline V gene has CDR1 LNHDA and CDR2 SQIVND (reference sequence). The CDR3 spells CASSIGSGELFF. The CDR3 nucleotides are TGTGCCAGTAGTATAGGGAGCGGGGAGCTGTTTTTT. The whole variable domain, filled in from reference TRBV19 and TRBJ2-2, reads DGGITQSPKYLFRKEGQNVTLSCEQNLNHDAMYWYRQDPGQGLRLIYYSQIVNDFQKGDIAEGYSVSREKKESFPLTVTSAQKNPTAFYLCASSIGSGELFFGEGSRLTVL.

DNA of the CDR3: TGTGCCAGCAGTTCAGCGCGCGGGGGCACAGATACGCAGTATTTT. The encoded protein is CASSSARGGTDTQYF. The chain links TRBV6-2 or TRBV6-3 to TRBJ2-3; weak D call: TRBD2 (6 bases). Germline CDR1 reads MNHEY; CDR2 reads SVGEGT. This CDR3 is built from 15 residues. V lost 4 bases to trimming and J lost 1 base, with 12 bases between them.

The V call is TRBV5-1, the J call TRBJ2-2, with 8 bases fitting TRBD1. CDR1 and CDR2 from the germline V gene are SGHRS and YFSETQ. Trimming took 5 bases from V and 2 from J; bases not matched to a gene: 5. The CDR3 totals 15 residues. The CDR3 sequence: CASSSGTGNTGELFF. The CDR3 DNA follows: TGCGCCAGCAGTTCCGGGACAGGTAACACCGGGGAGCTGTTTTTT.

V is TRBV18 and J is TRBJ2-1; 11 nucleotides align to TRBD2. V gave up 5 bases and J gave up 9 bases; unmatched junction bases: 12. This CDR3 contains 16 residues. The germline gives CDR1 KGHSH, CDR2 LQKENI. The CDR3 loop is CASSTNSGRASSEQFF. The CDR3 coding sequence is TGTGCCAGCTCAACTAATAGCGGGAGGGCATCAAGTGAGCAGTTCTTC.

This clone was seen only a few times. The chain employs TRBV6-5 and TRBJ2-2; tentative D call: TRBD1 (6 bases). In germline, CDR1 is MNHEY, CDR2 SVGAGI. Trimming stripped 0 bases from V and 4 bases from J, with 12 bases between. The length of the CDR3 is 16 residues. The DNA for the CDR3 is TGTGCCAGCAGTTACTCGAGGCTCAGGGGCACCGGGGAGCTGTTTTTT. It specifies CASSYSRLRGTGELFF.

This chain links TRBV28 with TRBJ1-1, with a possible D match to TRBD1 (5 bases). Germline-derived CDR1 and CDR2 are MDHEN and SYDVKM. There are 15 residues in the CDR3. V gave up 6 bases and J gave up 0 bases, with 14 bases separating them. Here the CDR3 reads CASRGGYGVNTEAFF. CDR3 nucleotide sequence: TGTGCCAGCAGGGGGGGGTACGGGGTGAACACTGAAGCTTTCTTT.

The rearrangement joins TRBV5-1 to TRBJ2-1, with D uncertain. The germline V gene encodes CDR1 SGHRS and CDR2 YFSETQ. The CDR3 is 13 residues long. Trimming left V 0 bases short and J 5 bases short, with 6 bases between. The CDR3 nucleotides read TGCGCCAGCAGCTTGGGGCTAGACAATGAGCAGTTCTTC. It yields the protein CASSLGLDNEQFF.

The chain has TRBV11-2 and TRBJ2-3, with D possibly being TRBD1 (5 bases). This CDR3 region has 16 residues. CDR1 SGHAT and CDR2 FQNNGV come from the germline V gene. V dropped 2 bases and J dropped 2 bases, with 14 bases sitting between them. The CDR3 sequence: CASSLTGTPDTDTQYF. CDR3 nucleotide sequence: TGTGCCAGCAGCTTAACAGGTACCCCGGACACAGATACGCAGTATTTT.

The chain carries TRBV24-1 and TRBJ2-6; 7 nucleotides line up with TRBD2. Germline CDR1 and CDR2: KGHDR and SFDVKD. CDR3 length equals 16 residues. The ends lost 2 bases at V and 2 bases at J; junction bases unmatched: 2. CDR3 DNA: TGTGCCACCAGTGATTCCGGACTAGCTGGGGCCAACGTCCTGACTTTC. Its protein product is CATSDSGLAGANVLTF.

This chain links TRBV7-2 with TRBJ2-1; D gene unclear. CDR1 SGHTA and CDR2 FQGNSA come from the germline V gene. V lost 0 bases to trimming and J lost 6 bases, with 12 bases between them. The CDR3 has 15 amino acids. CDR3 in DNA: TGTGCCAGCAGCTTAGCCCAGACGAGGCCCAATGAGCAGTTCTTC. Encoded protein: CASSLAQTRPNEQFF.

This clone was seen just once. The gene calls are TRBV10-3 and TRBJ1-2; TRBD1 matches 7 bases. The CDR3 loop spans 13 amino acids. The V gene's germline CDR1 is ENHRY and CDR2 SYGVKD. The V gene end was trimmed by 4 bases and the J gene end by 6 bases; junction bases not matched to a gene: 5. CDR3 nucleotide sequence: TGTGCCATCAGTGGGACAGGCGCCCATGGCTACACCTTC. This gives the protein CAISGTGAHGYTF.

The genes are TRBV6-5 and TRBJ2-7; the D gene is possibly TRBD2 (6 bases). The CDR3 runs 15 residues. CDR1 is MNHEY, CDR2 SVGAGI, per germline. The V end was cut by 5 bases, the J end by 2 bases, with 16 bases between. Here the CDR3 reads CASSLSGRTPYEQYF. CDR3 bases: TGTGCCAGCAGTCTTAGCGGCCGCACCCCCTACGAGCAGTACTTC.

The CDR3 reads CASSLASRQPNTEAFF. CDR3 sequence (DNA): TGCGCCAGCAGCTTGGCCTCAAGACAGCCGAACACTGAAGCTTTCTTT. This sequence joins TRBV5-1 and TRBJ1-1, with a possible D match to TRBD1 (5 bases). CDR1 is SGHRS and CDR2 is YFSETQ in the germline V gene. This CDR3 spans 16 amino acids. Trimming left V 0 bases short and J 1 base short, with 13 bases between.

The rearrangement links TRBV11-2 to TRBJ1-3; D uncertain. Germline V gene sequence: CDR1 SGHAT, CDR2 FQNNGV. Trimming shortened V by 5 bases and J by 7 bases, and 9 bases separated the two germline ends. The CDR3 is made up of 12 amino acids. The CDR3 DNA is TGTGCCAGCAGCCACGGGGTTAACACCATATATTTT. Protein: CASSHGVNTIYF.

V usage is TRBV19 and J usage is TRBJ2-1; 7 positions agree with TRBD2. This CDR3 is built from 18 residues. With 6 bases clipped from V and 2 bases from J, the junction kept 16 bases outside the gene matches. Germline CDR1 is LNHDA and CDR2 is SQIVND (reference sequence). The chain's CDR3 is CASRPPLLAAKTYNEQFF. The CDR3 coding sequence is TGTGCCAGTAGACCCCCCCTTCTAGCGGCCAAGACCTACAATGAGCAGTTCTTC.

The chain couples TRBV6-5 to TRBJ1-3; the D gene is possibly TRBD1 (6 bases). CDR1 is MNHEY, CDR2 SVGAGI, per germline. The CDR3 consists of 15 residues. V lost 7 bases and J 0 bases, leaving 13 bases between the germline ends. The CDR3 nucleotides read TGTGCCAGCAAGGGACAAGGATTCTCTGGAAACACCATATATTTT. Amino acids: CASKGQGFSGNTIYF.

The chain employs TRBV7-3 and TRBJ2-1; D is unresolved. The CDR3 is 13 amino acids. V lost 4 bases, J lost 7 bases, and 11 bases lay in between. Per the germline V gene, CDR1 is SGHTA and CDR2 is FQGTGA. Written as DNA, the CDR3 is TGTGCCAGCAGCTCCCCCGGAGCTAATGAGCAGTTCTTC. Amino acid sequence: CASSSPGANEQFF.

The chain is built from TRBV7-8 and TRBJ1-5; the match to TRBD1 covers 7 bases. The CDR3 sequence is 15 residues long. Germline V gene lookup returns CDR1 SGHVS and CDR2 FQNEAQ. Germline trimming cut 4 bases from V and 11 bases from J; bases unmatched to any gene: 14. The CDR3 is CASSSAGTALGAQHF. Here the CDR3 DNA reads TGTGCCAGCAGCTCCGCCGGGACAGCCTTAGGGGCCCAGCATTTT.

The chain recombines TRBV6-5 with TRBJ2-1, with 10 nucleotides matching TRBD1. Germline loops: CDR1 MNHEY, CDR2 SVGAGI. The V and J ends lost 6 bases and 9 bases, in that order; junction bases with no gene match: 8. There are 14 residues in the CDR3. The CDR3 loop reads CASSLRGQGIEQFF. CDR3 nucleotide sequence: TGTGCCAGCAGCCTACGGGGACAGGGGATTGAGCAGTTCTTC.

The CDR3 spells CASTPQNSYEQYF. The CDR3 DNA is TGTGCCAGCACCCCCCAGAACTCCTACGAGCAGTACTTC. The rearrangement joins TRBV7-9 to TRBJ2-7, with no clear D. Trimming pared 7 bases from V and 0 bases from J, leaving 10 bases between. Germline CDR1 and CDR2: SEHNR and FQNEAQ (reference sequence). The CDR3 runs 13 residues.